The source of this TCR beta chain is a study of OX40 agonist ivuxolimab in advanced cancers. Study-wide background: At 0.01 to 10 mg/kg, ivuxolimab was administered intravenously to patients every 2 weeks. General study results and limits: In the 0.1 to 3.0 mg/kg range, CD4+ and CD8+ blood T cells had expanded clonally by week 6.

Comments on this clone: Its antigen is unidentified.

Autoimmune disease history or systemic immunosuppression led to patients being barred. Profiling relied on immunoSEQ multiplex PCR, and the TCRdb table lists in-frame clones only, not all of them. The table records some 80,000 clones, over 75% of them present only once. The CDR3 runs 15 residues. V lost 2 bases to trimming and J lost 3 bases, with 13 bases between them. CDR1 is SGHTA and CDR2 is FQGTGA in the germline V gene. This specimen was CD4+ or CD8+ T cells sorted from blood, taken in a trial of the OX40 agonist ivuxolimab. The chain links TRBV7-3 to TRBJ1-1; D is possibly TRBD1 (5 bases). The TCR originated in an adult with an advanced solid tumor such as melanoma, head and neck, liver or kidney cancer. The CDR3 protein is CASSLHGGVDTEAFF. Here the CDR3 DNA reads TGTGCCAGCAGCTTACACGGGGGAGTGGACACTGAAGCTTTCTTT.